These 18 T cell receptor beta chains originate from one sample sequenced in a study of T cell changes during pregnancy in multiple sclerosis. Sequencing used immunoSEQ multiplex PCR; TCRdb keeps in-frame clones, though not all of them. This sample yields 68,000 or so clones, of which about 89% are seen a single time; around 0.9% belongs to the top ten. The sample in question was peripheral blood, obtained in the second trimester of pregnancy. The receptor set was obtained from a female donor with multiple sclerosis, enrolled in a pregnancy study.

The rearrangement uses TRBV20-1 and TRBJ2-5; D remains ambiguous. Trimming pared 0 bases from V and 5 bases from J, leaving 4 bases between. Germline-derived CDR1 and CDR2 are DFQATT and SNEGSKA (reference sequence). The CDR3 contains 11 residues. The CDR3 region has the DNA TGCAGTGCTAGAGATCTGGAGACCCAGTACTTC. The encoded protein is CSARDLETQYF.

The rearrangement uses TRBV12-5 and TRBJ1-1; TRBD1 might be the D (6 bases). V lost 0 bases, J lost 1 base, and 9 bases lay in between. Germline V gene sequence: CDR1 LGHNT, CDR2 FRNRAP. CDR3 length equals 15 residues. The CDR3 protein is CASGLVLGGNTEAFF. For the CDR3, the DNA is TGTGCTAGTGGTTTGGTACTAGGGGGGAACACTGAAGCTTTCTTT.

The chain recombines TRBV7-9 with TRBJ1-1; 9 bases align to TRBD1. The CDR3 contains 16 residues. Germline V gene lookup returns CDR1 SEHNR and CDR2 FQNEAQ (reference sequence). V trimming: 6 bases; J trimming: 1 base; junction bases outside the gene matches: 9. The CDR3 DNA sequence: TGTGCCAGCAGTTATACAGGGGGCGCAGGGAACACTGAAGCTTTCTTT. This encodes CASSYTGGAGNTEAFF. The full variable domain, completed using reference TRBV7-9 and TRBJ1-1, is DTGVSQNPRHKITKRGQNVTFRCDPISEHNRLYWYRQTLGQGPEFLTYFQNEAQLEKSRLLSDRFSAERPKGSFSTLEIQRTEQGDSAMYLCASSYTGGAGNTEAFFGQGTRLTVV.

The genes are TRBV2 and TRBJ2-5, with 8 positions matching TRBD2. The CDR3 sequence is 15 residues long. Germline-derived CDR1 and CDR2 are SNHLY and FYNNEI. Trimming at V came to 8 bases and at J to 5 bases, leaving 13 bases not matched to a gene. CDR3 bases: TGTGCCAGCGGCTTTGACGGGGGGGCACGGGAGACCCAGTACTTC. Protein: CASGFDGGARETQYF. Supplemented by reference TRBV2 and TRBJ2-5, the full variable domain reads EPEVTQTPSHQVTQMGQEVILRCVPISNHLYFYWYRQILGQKVEFLVSFYNNEISEKSEIFDDQFSVERPDGSNFTLKIRSTKLEDSAMYFCASGFDGGARETQYFGPGTRLLVL.

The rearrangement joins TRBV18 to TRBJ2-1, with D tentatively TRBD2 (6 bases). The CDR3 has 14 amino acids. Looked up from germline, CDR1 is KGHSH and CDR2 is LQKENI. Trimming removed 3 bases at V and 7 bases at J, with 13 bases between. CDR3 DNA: TGTGCCAGCTCACCCGCCCGGGAGCAAAATGAGCAGTTCTTC. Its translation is CASSPAREQNEQFF.

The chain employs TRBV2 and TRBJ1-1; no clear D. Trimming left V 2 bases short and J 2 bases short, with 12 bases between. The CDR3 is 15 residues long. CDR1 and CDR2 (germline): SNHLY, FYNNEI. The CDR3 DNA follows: TGTGCCAGCAGTGAAAGGAAGGGAGCCAACACTGAAGCTTTCTTT. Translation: CASSERKGANTEAFF.

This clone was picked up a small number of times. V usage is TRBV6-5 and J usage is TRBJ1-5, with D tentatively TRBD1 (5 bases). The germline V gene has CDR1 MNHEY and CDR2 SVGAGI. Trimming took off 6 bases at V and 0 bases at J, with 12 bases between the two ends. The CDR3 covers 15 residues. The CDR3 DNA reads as TGTGCCAGCAGGGGTGGCAGGGTTAGCAATCAGCCCCAGCATTTT. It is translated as CASRGGRVSNQPQHF.

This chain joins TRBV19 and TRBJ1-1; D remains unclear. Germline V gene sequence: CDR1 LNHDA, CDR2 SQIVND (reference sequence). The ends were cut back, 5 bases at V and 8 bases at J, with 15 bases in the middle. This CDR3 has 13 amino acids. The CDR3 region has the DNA TGTGCCAGTAGTCTCGTTCCTACCTCCGAAGCTTTCTTT. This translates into CASSLVPTSEAFF.

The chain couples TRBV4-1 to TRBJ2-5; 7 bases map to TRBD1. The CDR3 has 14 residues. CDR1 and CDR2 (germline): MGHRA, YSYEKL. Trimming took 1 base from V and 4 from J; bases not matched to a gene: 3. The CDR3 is CASSQGAGGETQYF. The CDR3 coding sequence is TGCGCCAGCAGCCAAGGGGCAGGGGGAGAGACCCAGTACTTC.

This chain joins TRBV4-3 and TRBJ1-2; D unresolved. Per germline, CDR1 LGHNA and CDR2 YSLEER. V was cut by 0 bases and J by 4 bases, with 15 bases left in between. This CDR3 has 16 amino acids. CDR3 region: CASSQDLGLVIYGYTF. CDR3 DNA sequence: TGCGCCAGCAGCCAAGATCTCGGGTTGGTGATCTATGGCTACACCTTC.

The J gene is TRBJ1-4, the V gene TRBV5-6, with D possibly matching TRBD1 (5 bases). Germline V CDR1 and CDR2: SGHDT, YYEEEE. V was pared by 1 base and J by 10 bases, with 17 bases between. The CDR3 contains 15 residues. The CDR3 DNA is TGTGCCAGCAGCTTGACAGGATCCCTTACTGGAAAACTGTTTTTT. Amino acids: CASSLTGSLTGKLFF.

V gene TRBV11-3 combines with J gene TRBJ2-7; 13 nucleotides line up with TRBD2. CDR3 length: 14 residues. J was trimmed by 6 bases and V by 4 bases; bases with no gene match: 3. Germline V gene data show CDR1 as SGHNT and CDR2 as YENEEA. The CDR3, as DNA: TGTGCCAGCAGCTCCCGGACTAGCGGGGGCGAGCAGTACTTC. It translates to CASSSRTSGGEQYF.

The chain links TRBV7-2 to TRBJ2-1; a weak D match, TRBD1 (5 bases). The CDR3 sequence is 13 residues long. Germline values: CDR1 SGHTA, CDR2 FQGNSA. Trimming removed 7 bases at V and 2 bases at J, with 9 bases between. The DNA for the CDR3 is TGTGCCAGCACGACAGTTCCCTACAATGAGCAGTTCTTC. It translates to CASTTVPYNEQFF. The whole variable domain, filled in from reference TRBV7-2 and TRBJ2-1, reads GAGVSQSPSNKVTEKGKDVELRCDPISGHTALYWYRQSLGQGLEFLIYFQGNSAPDKSGLPSDRFSAERTGGSVSTLTIQRTQQEDSAVYLCASTTVPYNEQFFGPGTRLTVL.

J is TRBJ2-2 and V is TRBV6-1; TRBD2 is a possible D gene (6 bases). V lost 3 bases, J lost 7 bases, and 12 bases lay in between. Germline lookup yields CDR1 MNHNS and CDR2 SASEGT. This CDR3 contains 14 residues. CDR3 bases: TGTGCCAGCAGTGAGACTAGGTGGGGCGGGGAGCTGTTTTTT. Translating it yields CASSETRWGGELFF.

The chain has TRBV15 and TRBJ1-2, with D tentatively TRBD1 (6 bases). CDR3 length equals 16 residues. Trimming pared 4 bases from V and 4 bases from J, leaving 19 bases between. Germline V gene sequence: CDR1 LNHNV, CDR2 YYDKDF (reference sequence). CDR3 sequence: CATSMGRGGAGYGYTF. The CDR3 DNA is TGTGCCACCAGCATGGGTCGGGGGGGCGCCGGCTATGGCTACACCTTC.

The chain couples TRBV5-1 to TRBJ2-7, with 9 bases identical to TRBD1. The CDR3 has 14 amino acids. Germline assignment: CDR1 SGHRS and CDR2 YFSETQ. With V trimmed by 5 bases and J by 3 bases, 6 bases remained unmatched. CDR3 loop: CASRSGTGNYEQYF. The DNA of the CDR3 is TGCGCCAGCAGGTCCGGGACAGGGAACTACGAGCAGTACTTC.

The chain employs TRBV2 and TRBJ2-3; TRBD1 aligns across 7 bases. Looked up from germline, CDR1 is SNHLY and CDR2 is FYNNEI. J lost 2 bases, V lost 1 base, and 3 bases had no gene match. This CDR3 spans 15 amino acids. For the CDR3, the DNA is TGTGCCAGCAGTGAAGACGGGACAGCCACAGATACGCAGTATTTT. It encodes CASSEDGTATDTQYF.

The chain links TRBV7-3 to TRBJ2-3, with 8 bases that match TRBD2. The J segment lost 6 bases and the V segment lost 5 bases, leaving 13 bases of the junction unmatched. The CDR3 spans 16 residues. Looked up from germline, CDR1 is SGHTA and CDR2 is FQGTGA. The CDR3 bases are TGTGCCAGCAGCCCCAGTCCGGGACTAGGGGGGGATACGCAGTATTTT. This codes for CASSPSPGLGGDTQYF.